This T cell receptor beta chain was identified in a study of blood T cell repertoires in COVID-19 (TCRdb year 2020). As for the study more broadly: Samples from collaborators originated in the United States, Italy and Spain and spanned both the acute and convalescent phases of COVID-19. Where available, HLA class I and class II types were obtained from metadata supplied by the sample provider rather than from assay-based typing. The repertoires were made available in a free public database intended to serve as a resource for research on the immune response to SARS-CoV-2. Subjects who had been exposed to COVID-19, were actively infected with it, or had recovered from it provided the deeply sampled blood TCRbeta repertoires that made up the dataset. A de-identified subject ID, COVID-19 status, age in years and sex were almost always included in the sample metadata. The samples were drawn from the first 160 participants of the ongoing ImmuneRACE study and from 950 to 1,500 subjects provided by 6 global collaborators. The material from the prospective study consisted of cDNA or gDNA derived from T cells, B-cell-depleted T cells, or PBMCs. Points the paper makes about the study in general: How much clinical and demographic metadata was included differed by source and by participant, and the metadata was provided uncurated.

Collaborating institutions collected whole blood in K2EDTA tubes following their own protocols. For TCRbeta analysis, collaborators shipped samples in one of three forms: frozen whole blood, isolated PBMCs, or DNA extracted from either of those sample types. Measured from the cysteine to the phenylalanine, the CDR3 is 13 residues long. Here the CDR3 DNA is all that survives: 39 bases in frame from base 1. V drops 3 bases and J drops 9 bases, leaving 14 bases in between. TCRbeta CDR3 regions were amplified from genomic DNA using the immunoSEQ Assay, a bias-controlled multiplex PCR. The study's processing was this. Within the assay, amplification of reference gene primers was used to estimate how many nucleated cells each sample contained. To quantify the absolute abundance of each unique TCRbeta CDR3 rearrangement, sequence reads were collapsed and filtered. For each sample, productive Simpson clonality was calculated by taking the square root of Simpson's diversity index across productive rearrangements. The source is immuneACCESS, and TCRdb retained only in-frame sequences with V and J called. Part of the clones is not carried over; for the studies checked, unresolved V genes explain less than half of this, and the remainder is unexplained. V, J and clone size are taken as reported in that table, and D and trimming were inferred from the DNA itself. The sample contains around 170,000 clones, roughly 83% of them found a single time. The ten most abundant clones make up 1.5% of the sample.

On this clone: This clone's antigen is unknown. Base-call qualities are not available, and no considerably larger clone is one nucleotide away.

This TCR was recovered from a human donor in a cohort sampled during active COVID-19. The sequenced sample was peripheral blood. The sequence links TRBV12-3 or TRBV12-4 to TRBJ2-5, with a weak D call of TRBD1 (5 bases match). The CDR3 region has the sequence CASSFGHVGAQYF. The DNA is as follows: TGTGCCAGCAGTTTCGGACACGTCGGAGCCCAGTACTTC.